This passage covers 23 T cell receptor beta chains from one sample sequenced in a study of blood T cell repertoires in COVID-19 (dated by TCRdb to 2019 to 2021). The receptor library was made with the immunoSEQ multiplex PCR assay. TCRdb stores this immuneACCESS table with in-frame sequences only. Part of the clones is absent; in the studies checked, under half of the shortfall reflects unresolved V genes, and no reason is known for the rest. In this sample the table shows 350,000 to 500,000 clones, around nine tenths of which occur a single time. Approximately 1.3% of the sample goes to the ten largest clones. Sequencing used PBMCs or T cells enriched from blood (not recorded which). These receptors originate from a woman younger than 30 who had been exposed to COVID-19.

A remark on this clone: Additional DNA sequences in this sample encode the identical CDR3. The V and J genes are TRBV3-1 (or the pseudogene TRBV3-2) and TRBJ1-1; TRBD1 is a possible D gene (5 bases). The germline V gene has CDR1 LGHDT and CDR2 YNNKEL (reference sequence). V lost 4 bases to trimming and J lost 4 bases, with 7 bases between them. The CDR3 length is 12 residues. CDR3 bases: TGTGCCAGCAGCCGAAGGGGCACTGAAGCTTTCTTT. It translates to CASSRRGTEAFF.

The rearrangement uses TRBV19 and TRBJ1-1, with a possible D match to TRBD1 (5 bases). Trimming removed 7 bases at V and 4 bases at J, with 16 bases between. The CDR3 runs to 14 residues. Germline-derived CDR1 and CDR2 are LNHDA and SQIVND (reference sequence). The DNA for the CDR3 is TGTGCCAGTATTAATTCGGACACAAGCACTGAAGCTTTCTTT. It yields the protein CASINSDTSTEAFF.

This clone was seen more than once but under ten times. The chain carries TRBV5-1 and TRBJ1-1; 7 positions agree with TRBD1. CDR3 size: 13 residues. V gave up 7 bases and J gave up 0 bases; unmatched junction bases: 3. Germline values: CDR1 SGHRS, CDR2 YFSETQ. This CDR3 reads CASGDSLNTEAFF. The CDR3 coding sequence is TGCGCCAGCGGGGACAGTTTGAACACTGAAGCTTTCTTT.

The chain employs TRBV18 and TRBJ2-5, with 8 bases matching TRBD1. The V gene's germline CDR1 is KGHSH and CDR2 LQKENI. This CDR3 region has 16 residues. Trimming removed 4 bases from V and 6 bases from J; junction bases left unmatched: 13. Written as DNA, the CDR3 is TGTGCCAGCTCACAGCCCGGACAGGGAAGGATGAAGACCCAGTACTTC. Protein product: CASSQPGQGRMKTQYF.

This chain connects TRBV6-5 to TRBJ2-7; no clear D. Germline CDR1 reads MNHEY; CDR2 reads SVGAGI. Between the trimmed V and J ends, which lost 4 bases and 2 bases, there was a span of 12 bases. CDR3 length: 14 residues. CDR3 in amino acids: CASSFSPGTYEQYF. The CDR3 DNA reads TGTGCCAGCAGTTTCAGTCCAGGCACCTACGAGCAGTACTTC.

The V gene is TRBV11-2, the J gene TRBJ2-2; weak D call: TRBD1 (5 bases). V lost 1 base to trimming and J lost 0 bases, with 6 bases between them. Germline V lookup: CDR1 SGHAT, CDR2 FQNNGV. The CDR3 totals 15 residues. In DNA, the CDR3 is TGTGCCAGCAGCTTAGGGACATCGAACACCGGGGAGCTGTTTTTT. Translation gives CASSLGTSNTGELFF.

The chain carries TRBV10-2 and TRBJ2-1; possibly TRBD2 for D (5 bases). V lost 9 bases and J lost 7, with 10 bases in between. Germline V gene data show CDR1 as WSHSY and CDR2 as SAAADI. The CDR3 is 11 amino acids. CDR3 coding DNA: TGCGCCAGTATCTCGGGGAATGAGCAGTTCTTC. This sequence encodes CASISGNEQFF.

The chain has TRBV7-3 and TRBJ1-2, with D perhaps TRBD1 (6 bases). Germline assignment: CDR1 SGHTA and CDR2 FQGTGA. The length of the CDR3 is 15 residues. V shed 5 bases and J shed 4 bases, with 17 bases lying between them. The chain's CDR3 is CASSPGAGDFYGYTF. CDR3 sequence (DNA): TGTGCCAGCAGCCCTGGGGCAGGGGATTTCTATGGCTACACCTTC.

The gene calls are TRBV5-5 and TRBJ1-6; 7 bases are shared with TRBD1. Trimming at V came to 2 bases and at J to 5 bases, leaving 7 bases not matched to a gene. Germline CDR1 and CDR2: SGHKS and YYEKEE (reference sequence). The CDR3 consists of 16 residues. Written as DNA, the CDR3 is TGTGCCAGCAGCTTCCCAGGGGGGAGTCATAATTCACCCCTCCACTTT. It yields the protein CASSFPGGSHNSPLHF.

V is TRBV6-4 and J is TRBJ2-2; maybe TRBD1 (5 bases). This CDR3 has 14 residues. V lost 4 bases to trimming and J lost 4 bases, with 10 bases between them. Germline V gene data show CDR1 as MRHNA and CDR2 as SNTAGT. CDR3 protein: CASSAGMTTGELFF. As DNA, the CDR3 is TGTGCCAGCAGTGCAGGGATGACCACCGGGGAGCTGTTTTTT.

The chain uses TRBV28 and TRBJ2-3; the D gene is possibly TRBD2 (6 bases). Trimming took 10 bases from V and 4 from J, leaving 12 bases between them. From germline, CDR1 is MDHEN and CDR2 SYDVKM. The CDR3 length is 12 residues. The CDR3 loop reads CATTGEADTQYF. In DNA, the CDR3 is TGTGCCACCACGGGGGAAGCAGATACGCAGTATTTT.

The chain uses TRBV24-1 and TRBJ2-5; D remains ambiguous. This CDR3 spans 13 amino acids. Trimming stripped 1 base from V and 3 bases from J, with 5 bases between. Germline V gene lookup returns CDR1 KGHDR and CDR2 SFDVKD. CDR3 coding DNA: TGTGCCACCAGTGATTTTCCTAAAGAGACCCAGTACTTC. Protein: CATSDFPKETQYF.

This sequence joins TRBV28 and TRBJ2-7; D unclear. Trimming removed 3 bases at V and 0 bases at J, with 6 bases between. This CDR3 is built from 13 residues. Per the germline V gene, CDR1 is MDHEN and CDR2 is SYDVKM. CDR3 residues: CASSFRVSYEQYF. The CDR3 bases are TGTGCCAGCAGTTTCCGGGTCTCCTACGAGCAGTACTTC.

The V call is TRBV7-9, the J call TRBJ2-7; 8 positions match TRBD2. After removal of 3 bases from V and 0 bases from J, the junction contained 10 bases not matched to a gene. In germline, CDR1 is SEHNR, CDR2 FQNEAQ (reference sequence). This CDR3 is built from 17 residues. CDR3 sequence reads: CASSLAISLADSYEQYF. CDR3 coding DNA: TGTGCCAGCAGCTTGGCTATTTCACTAGCGGACTCCTACGAGCAGTACTTC.

The chain links TRBV6-1 to TRBJ1-5; 8 bases align to TRBD1. V lost 3 bases, J lost 7 bases, and 5 bases stayed unmatched. Germline-derived CDR1 and CDR2 are MNHNS and SASEGT. The CDR3 is 14 residues long. As DNA, the CDR3 is TGTGCCAGCAGTGACGCAGGGGGCGAACAGCCCCAGCATTTT. Translating it yields CASSDAGGEQPQHF.

The gene calls are TRBV7-9 and TRBJ2-7; TRBD1 agrees at 8 bases. The J segment lost 5 bases and the V segment lost 5 bases, leaving 11 bases of the junction unmatched. Germline-derived CDR1 and CDR2 are SEHNR and FQNEAQ (reference sequence). The CDR3 length is 15 residues. The CDR3 nucleotides read TGTGCCAGCAGCGCCCGGACAGGGATGACGAACGAGCAGTACTTC. As protein: CASSARTGMTNEQYF.

This clone appeared a single time. J is TRBJ2-3 and V is TRBV5-1, with 10 bases that match TRBD1. CDR3 size: 15 residues. V gave up 4 bases and J gave up 4 bases; unmatched junction bases: 6. CDR1 is SGHRS and CDR2 is YFSETQ in the germline V gene. The CDR3 spells CASSALGTGADTQYF. In DNA, the CDR3 is TGCGCCAGCAGCGCGTTGGGGACAGGGGCAGATACGCAGTATTTT.

CDR3 protein: CASSEVNQGARGNQPQHF. The CDR3 DNA reads TGTGCCAGCAGTGAAGTGAATCAGGGGGCGCGGGGCAATCAGCCCCAGCATTTT. V is TRBV2 and J is TRBJ1-5; 8 bases match TRBD1. V trimming: 1 base; J trimming: 2 bases; junction bases outside the gene matches: 10. CDR1 is SNHLY and CDR2 is FYNNEI in the germline V gene. The CDR3 totals 18 residues.

This chain links TRBV7-2 with TRBJ2-2; 9 nucleotides agree with TRBD1. This CDR3 is 16 amino acids long. The V and J ends lost 5 bases and 7 bases, in that order; junction bases with no gene match: 11. Germline V lookup: CDR1 SGHTA, CDR2 FQGNSA. The CDR3 reads CASSPDRGGFGGELFF. The CDR3 bases are TGTGCCAGCAGCCCGGACAGGGGAGGGTTTGGCGGGGAGCTGTTTTTT.

V usage is TRBV9 and J usage is TRBJ2-7; 10 nucleotides align to TRBD1. The CDR3 extends over 17 amino acids. Trimming cost V 4 bases and J 5 bases; bases outside gene matches: 15. From germline, CDR1 is SGDLS and CDR2 YYNGEE. The chain's CDR3 is CASSFHSPGQGSHEQYF. The CDR3 DNA follows: TGTGCCAGCAGCTTCCACTCTCCGGGACAGGGGTCCCACGAGCAGTACTTC.

This clone was seen a handful of times. This sequence joins TRBV24-1 and TRBJ2-1, with 7 bases identical to TRBD1. V shed 3 bases and J 6 bases; nucleotides not matched to a gene: 10. The length of the CDR3 is 16 residues. Germline V gene sequence: CDR1 KGHDR, CDR2 SFDVKD. The CDR3: CATSDTGQVPPNEQFF. CDR3 DNA sequence: TGTGCCACCAGTGATACCGGACAGGTGCCCCCCAATGAGCAGTTCTTC.

The V and J genes are TRBV2 and TRBJ2-1; weak D call: TRBD1 (6 bases). Trimming took 8 bases from V and 5 from J, leaving 22 bases between them. The CDR3 loop spans 16 amino acids. The V gene's germline CDR1 is SNHLY and CDR2 FYNNEI. The CDR3 DNA sequence: TGTGCCAGCCACCCTTGGGACACGGCGTCCGACAATGAGCAGTTCTTC. Its protein is CASHPWDTASDNEQFF.

The rearrangement links TRBV5-1 to TRBJ2-7; the D gene is possibly TRBD1 (6 bases). The CDR3 consists of 15 residues. Trimming took 0 bases from V and 2 from J, leaving 12 bases between them. Germline CDR1 is SGHRS and CDR2 is YFSETQ. The CDR3 sequence is CASSLVGQGPYEQYF. The CDR3 coding sequence is TGCGCCAGCAGCTTGGTAGGCCAGGGGCCCTACGAGCAGTACTTC.